The 30 T cell receptor beta chains listed next were all sequenced from one sample in a study of cytomegalovirus exposure and HLA in healthy donors. The PCR ran on 60 Vbeta and 13 Jbeta primers. The method was immunoSEQ multiplex PCR; TCRdb's version includes in-frame clones alone and lacks a portion of them. Here the sample spans around 150,000 clones, over 70% being singletons. The specimen sequenced was PBMCs. The receptor set was obtained from a man in his forties in good health and CMV-seronegative.

V is TRBV28 and J is TRBJ2-1; 10 positions agree with TRBD2. Germline V gene lookup returns CDR1 MDHEN and CDR2 SYDVKM. The CDR3 contains 15 residues. The J segment lost 8 bases and the V segment lost 6 bases, leaving 10 bases of the junction unmatched. The chain's CDR3 is CASRGSGRGAHEQFF. The DNA for the CDR3 is TGTGCCAGCAGGGGGAGCGGGAGGGGTGCGCATGAGCAGTTCTTC.

Details on this clone: The junction differs from germline at one of its ends, possibly a read error. This same CDR3 is encoded by further DNA sequences in the sample. This chain links TRBV5-4 with TRBJ1-2, with TRBD1 matching 11 bases. Germline-derived CDR1 and CDR2 are SGHNT and YYREEE (reference sequence). The CDR3 consists of 16 residues. The CDR3 protein is CASSLEGQGAGYGYTF. DNA of the CDR3: TGCGCCAGCAGCTTGGAAGGACAGGGGGCTGGCTATGGCTACACCTTC.

This sequence joins TRBV29-1 and TRBJ2-2, with D maybe TRBD1 (6 bases). V was cut by 8 bases and J by 1 base, with 14 bases left in between. CDR3 length equals 14 residues. Germline V lookup: CDR1 SQVTM, CDR2 ANQGSEA. This CDR3 reads CSYKTGRNTGELFF. CDR3 nucleotide sequence: TGCAGCTATAAAACAGGGCGGAACACCGGGGAGCTGTTTTTT.

This sequence joins TRBV30 and TRBJ1-5; D is unresolved. Trimming shortened V by 1 base and J by 3 bases, and 7 bases separated the two germline ends. The CDR3 length is 13 residues. CDR1 is GTSNPN, CDR2 SVGIG, per germline (reference sequence). The CDR3 bases are TGTGCCTGGAGTGGAGGGTACAATCAGCCCCAGCATTTT. It codes for CAWSGGYNQPQHF.

The chain is built from TRBV4-3 and TRBJ2-7, with 8 positions matching TRBD2. The germline CDR1 and CDR2 sequences are LGHNA and YSLEER. The CDR3 totals 17 residues. The ends lost 3 bases at V and 5 bases at J; junction bases unmatched: 15. The CDR3 reads CASSQGILAGFAHEQYF. CDR3 bases: TGCGCCAGCAGCCAGGGAATCTTAGCGGGATTCGCCCACGAGCAGTACTTC.

The chain uses TRBV7-2 and TRBJ2-1; 8 bases align to TRBD2. V lost 4 bases to trimming and J lost 1 base; unmatched junction nucleotides: 6. Germline CDR1 is SGHTA and CDR2 is FQGNSA. The CDR3 contains 16 residues. CDR3 protein: CASSSIAGTSYNEQFF. Here the CDR3 DNA reads TGTGCCAGCAGCTCGATAGCGGGGACTTCCTACAATGAGCAGTTCTTC.

This chain joins TRBV30 and TRBJ2-4; 9 bases align to TRBD2. Germline trimming cut 1 base from V and 4 bases from J; bases unmatched to any gene: 2. This CDR3 is built from 14 residues. CDR1 is GTSNPN, CDR2 SVGIG, per germline (reference sequence). CDR3 in DNA: TGTGCCTGGAGTGGTGCGGGAGGGAAAAACATTCAGTACTTC. It yields the protein CAWSGAGGKNIQYF.

V and J are TRBV19 and TRBJ1-6; possible D gene TRBD1, 6 bases. The CDR3 consists of 14 residues. Germline V lookup: CDR1 LNHDA, CDR2 SQIVND (reference sequence). V lost 3 bases and J lost 5, with 8 bases in between. CDR3 in DNA: TGTGCCAGTAGTATCGGGGGGCATAATTCACCCCTCCACTTT. Translated, it gives CASSIGGHNSPLHF.

This clone was observed once. Written as DNA, the CDR3 is TGTGCTAGTGGTTTTGGCAACAGGGGAATTGGAAACACCATATATTTT. Residues: CASGFGNRGIGNTIYF. The V gene is TRBV12-5, the J gene TRBJ1-3; 7 nucleotides match TRBD1. CDR1 is LGHNT and CDR2 is FRNRAP in the germline V gene. The CDR3 extends over 16 amino acids. V shed 3 bases, J shed 3 bases, and the junction held 8 bases outside the gene matches.

The chain uses TRBV18 and TRBJ1-2, with 7 bases matching TRBD1. V lost 2 bases to trimming and J lost 5 bases; unmatched junction nucleotides: 2. This CDR3 has 13 residues. Germline CDR1 and CDR2: KGHSH and LQKENI. The CDR3: CASSPGTEYGYTF. The CDR3 nucleotides read TGTGCCAGCTCACCAGGGACAGAATATGGCTACACCTTC.

The J gene is TRBJ1-4, the V gene TRBV6-1; D is ambiguous. This CDR3 is 15 amino acids long. Trimming pared 2 bases from V and 6 bases from J, leaving 13 bases between. Germline V CDR1 and CDR2: MNHNS, SASEGT. The CDR3 loop is CASSELDLSYEKLFF. The DNA of the CDR3 is TGTGCCAGCAGTGAACTAGACCTAAGCTATGAAAAACTGTTTTTT.

The chain joins TRBV30 to TRBJ2-7; possible D gene TRBD1, 6 bases. The CDR3 length is 12 residues. V lost 2 bases, J lost 3 bases, and 8 bases lay in between. CDR1 and CDR2 from the germline V gene are GTSNPN and SVGIG (reference sequence). The CDR3 region has the DNA TGTGCCTGGAGTCTAGGGGGCTACGAGCAGTACTTC. The encoded protein is CAWSLGGYEQYF.

V and J are TRBV7-2 and TRBJ2-1; TRBD1 aligns across 8 bases. V was clipped by 1 base and J by 3 bases; unmatched bases: 5. Germline V gene data show CDR1 as SGHTA and CDR2 as FQGNSA. This CDR3 region has 16 residues. The CDR3 coding sequence is TGTGCCAGCAGCTTAGACCGACAGGGGTTCTACAATGAGCAGTTCTTC. This encodes CASSLDRQGFYNEQFF.

This clone occurred once. This chain links TRBV4-2 with TRBJ2-7, with D tentatively TRBD2 (6 bases). The CDR3 is 18 residues long. Germline loops: CDR1 LGHNA, CDR2 YNFKEQ. V gave up 1 base and J gave up 1 base, with 20 bases separating them. The CDR3 coding sequence is TGTGCCAGCAGCCAAGTCGGCGGGATTAGCGGAATATCCTACGAGCAGTACTTC. Amino acids: CASSQVGGISGISYEQYF.

This clone was counted only a few times. CDR3 bases: TGCGCCAGCAGCCAGACATACGTGGGTACTGGAAACACCATATATTTT. Its translation is CASSQTYVGTGNTIYF. The chain joins TRBV4-3 to TRBJ1-3; no reliable D call. V was pared by 3 bases and J by 2 bases, with 14 bases between. This CDR3 spans 16 amino acids. Germline V gene sequence: CDR1 LGHNA, CDR2 YSLEER.

The chain combines TRBV9 with TRBJ1-1; TRBD1 matches 7 bases. V was pared by 3 bases and J by 1 base, with 3 bases of the junction left unmatched. Germline assignment: CDR1 SGDLS and CDR2 YYNGEE. This CDR3 spans 14 amino acids. CDR3 protein: CASSERTGNTEAFF. Written as DNA, the CDR3 is TGTGCCAGCAGCGAGAGGACAGGGAACACTGAAGCTTTCTTT.

The J gene is TRBJ2-1, the V gene TRBV29-1, with a tentative D call TRBD1 (6 bases). V was clipped by 4 bases and J by 5 bases, with 9 bases between them. This CDR3 is built from 12 residues. Germline CDR1 reads SQVTM; CDR2 reads ANQGSEA. CDR3 amino acids: CSVGGHDNEQFF. The CDR3 DNA reads as TGCAGCGTTGGGGGACACGACAATGAGCAGTTCTTC.

This clone has just a few counts. The junction differs from germline at one of its ends, possibly a read error. The chain links TRBV5-5 to TRBJ1-6, with unresolved D. Germline-derived CDR1 and CDR2 are SGHKS and YYEKEE (reference sequence). The CDR3 covers 12 residues. This CDR3 is CASSSDNSPLHF. In nucleotides, the CDR3 is TGTGCCAGCAGCTCCGATAATTCACCCCTCCACTTT. Full variable domain (remainder filled in from reference TRBV5-5 and TRBJ1-6): DAGVTQSPTHLIKTRGQQVTLRCSPISGHKSVSWYQQVLGQGPQFIFQYYEKEERGRGNFPDRFSARQFPNYSSELNVNALLLGDSALYLCASSSDNSPLHFGNGTRLTVT.

The chain is built from TRBV5-1 and TRBJ1-1; 7 nucleotides agree with TRBD1. The CDR3 extends over 13 amino acids. Germline assignment: CDR1 SGHRS and CDR2 YFSETQ. V dropped 5 bases and J dropped 3; count of bases not matched to a gene: 4. DNA for the CDR3: TGCGCCAGCAGGTACGGGACAGACACTGAAGCTTTCTTT. Amino acid sequence: CASRYGTDTEAFF.

The chain joins TRBV30 to TRBJ2-7; possible D gene TRBD1, 5 bases. V dropped 1 base and J dropped 0 bases, with 7 bases sitting between them. CDR3 length equals 13 residues. In germline, CDR1 is GTSNPN, CDR2 SVGIG (reference sequence). CDR3 bases: TGTGCCTGGAGTGAAGGGGTCTCCTACGAGCAGTACTTC. The encoded protein is CAWSEGVSYEQYF.

The rearrangement links TRBV7-2 to TRBJ2-5; D is undetermined. Germline V gives CDR1 SGHTA, CDR2 FQGNSA. Trimming stripped 3 bases from V and 1 base from J, with 3 bases between. The CDR3 is 12 residues long. The CDR3 sequence: CASSFSQETQYF. The CDR3 DNA follows: TGTGCCAGCAGCTTCTCCCAAGAGACCCAGTACTTC.

This chain joins TRBV5-1 and TRBJ1-1; 9 nucleotides match TRBD1. V shed 4 bases, J shed 4 bases, and the junction held 11 bases outside the gene matches. This CDR3 has 16 amino acids. Germline-derived CDR1 and CDR2 are SGHRS and YFSETQ. The CDR3 loop is CASSLNRGRLGTEAFF. The CDR3 nucleotides are TGCGCCAGCAGCCTTAACAGGGGGCGGTTGGGCACTGAAGCTTTCTTT.

This clone was recorded a few times. The chain couples TRBV4-3 to TRBJ2-7; 8 bases fit TRBD1. Germline CDR1 and CDR2: LGHNA and YSLEER. This CDR3 has 14 amino acids. Trimming cost V 4 bases and J 5 bases; bases outside gene matches: 7. The CDR3 sequence is CASSPQGAHHEQYF. DNA of the CDR3: TGCGCCAGCAGCCCTCAGGGGGCGCACCACGAGCAGTACTTC.

The chain couples TRBV19 to TRBJ2-6; D gene uncertain. V gave up 5 bases and J gave up 2 bases, with 7 bases separating them. From germline, CDR1 is LNHDA and CDR2 SQIVND (reference sequence). The CDR3 runs to 14 residues. CDR3 bases: TGTGCCAGTAGTGGCAGGACTGGGGCCAACGTCCTGACTTTC. Translating it yields CASSGRTGANVLTF. Drawing the rest from reference TRBV19 and TRBJ2-6, the complete variable domain is DGGITQSPKYLFRKEGQNVTLSCEQNLNHDAMYWYRQDPGQGLRLIYYSQIVNDFQKGDIAEGYSVSREKKESFPLTVTSAQKNPTAFYLCASSGRTGANVLTFGAGSRLTVL.

A single count supports this clone. The genes are TRBV30 and TRBJ2-1; TRBD2 might be the D (6 bases). Deletions cut 5 bases from V and 0 bases from J, with 11 bases between. The V gene's germline CDR1 is GTSNPN and CDR2 SVGIG (reference sequence). The CDR3 is 14 residues long. CDR3 protein: CAWGGISSYNEQFF. Here the CDR3 DNA reads TGTGCCTGGGGCGGGATTAGCTCCTACAATGAGCAGTTCTTC.

CDR3 residues: CASSFGGYSYEQYF. The CDR3 nucleotides read TGTGCCAGCAGCTTCGGCGGGTACTCCTACGAGCAGTACTTC. The J gene is TRBJ2-7, the V gene TRBV7-8, with D possibly being TRBD2 (5 bases). Germline V gives CDR1 SGHVS, CDR2 FQNEAQ. V lost 3 bases, J lost 0 bases, and 9 bases lay in between. The CDR3 has 14 amino acids.

The chain joins TRBV6-6 to TRBJ1-1, with 8 bases aligning to TRBD1. This CDR3 has 13 residues. V gave up 6 bases and J gave up 0 bases; unmatched junction bases: 0. CDR1 is MNHNY and CDR2 is SVGAGI in the germline V gene (reference sequence). CDR3 sequence reads: CASRTGVNTEAFF. The CDR3 DNA is TGTGCCAGCAGGACAGGGGTGAACACTGAAGCTTTCTTT.

The CDR3 sequence is CASSPDRYNEQFF. CDR3 bases: TGTGCCAGCTCACCGGACAGGTACAATGAGCAGTTCTTC. This chain uses TRBV18 with TRBJ2-1; TRBD1 matches 7 bases. The germline gives CDR1 KGHSH, CDR2 LQKENI. CDR3 length equals 13 residues. Trimming cost V 3 bases and J 4 bases; bases outside gene matches: 0. The variable domain in full, with the rest retrieved from reference TRBV18 and TRBJ2-1, is NAGVMQNPRHLVRRRGQEARLRCSPMKGHSHVYWYRQLPEEGLKFMVYLQKENIIDESGMPKERFSAEFPKEGPSILRIQQVVRGDSAAYFCASSPDRYNEQFFGPGTRLTVL.

This clone was counted once. The CDR3 coding sequence is TGTGCCAGCCAGACAGATGCGTATGGCTACACCTTC. It specifies CASQTDAYGYTF. The rearrangement joins TRBV6-1 to TRBJ1-2; D might be TRBD1 (5 bases). Germline values: CDR1 MNHNS, CDR2 SASEGT. The CDR3 covers 12 residues. Trimming took off 8 bases at V and 5 bases at J, with 12 bases between the two ends.

The chain joins TRBV4-1 to TRBJ2-5; TRBD2 matches at 8 bases. The end of the DNA aligns better with TRBJ2-7, so the J call may be wrong. Germline CDR1 reads MGHRA; CDR2 reads YSYEKL. The length of the CDR3 is 17 residues. CDR3 region: CASSQDPASGYSYEQYF. In DNA form, the CDR3 reads TGCGCCAGCAGCCAAGATCCGGCTAGCGGGTACTCCTACGAGCAGTACTTC.